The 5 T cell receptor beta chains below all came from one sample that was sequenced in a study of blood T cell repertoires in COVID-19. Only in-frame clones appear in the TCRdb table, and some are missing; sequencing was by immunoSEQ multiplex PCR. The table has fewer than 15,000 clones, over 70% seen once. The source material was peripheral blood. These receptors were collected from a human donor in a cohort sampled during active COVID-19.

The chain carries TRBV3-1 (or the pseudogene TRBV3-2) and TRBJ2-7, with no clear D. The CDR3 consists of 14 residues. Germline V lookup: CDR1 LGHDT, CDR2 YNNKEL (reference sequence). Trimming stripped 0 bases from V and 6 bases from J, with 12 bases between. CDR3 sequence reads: CASSQDPRPGEQYF. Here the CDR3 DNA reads TGTGCCAGCAGCCAAGACCCTCGCCCGGGCGAGCAGTACTTC.

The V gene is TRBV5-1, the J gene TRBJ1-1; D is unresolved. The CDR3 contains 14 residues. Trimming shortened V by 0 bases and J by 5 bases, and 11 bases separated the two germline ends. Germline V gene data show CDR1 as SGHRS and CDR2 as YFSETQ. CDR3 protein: CASSLGPPGTEAFF. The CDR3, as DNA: TGCGCCAGCAGCTTGGGGCCCCCGGGAACTGAAGCTTTCTTT.

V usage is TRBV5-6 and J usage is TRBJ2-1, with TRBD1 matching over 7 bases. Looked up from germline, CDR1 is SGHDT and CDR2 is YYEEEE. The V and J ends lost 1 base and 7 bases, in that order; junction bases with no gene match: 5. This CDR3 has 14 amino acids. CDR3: CASSLKTGFNEQFF. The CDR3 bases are TGTGCCAGCAGCTTGAAGACAGGGTTTAATGAGCAGTTCTTC. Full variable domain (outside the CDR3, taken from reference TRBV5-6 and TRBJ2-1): DAGVTQSPTHLIKTRGQQVTLRCSPKSGHDTVSWYQQALGQGPQFIFQYYEEEERQRGNFPDRFSGHQFPNYSSELNVNALLLGDSALYLCASSLKTGFNEQFFGPGTRLTVL.

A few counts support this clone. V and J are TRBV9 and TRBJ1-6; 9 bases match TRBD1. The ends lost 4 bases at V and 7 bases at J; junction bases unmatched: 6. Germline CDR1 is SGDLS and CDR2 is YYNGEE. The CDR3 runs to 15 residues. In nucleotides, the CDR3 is TGTGCCAGCAGCCTTACCGGGACAGGGAATTCACCCCTCCACTTT. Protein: CASSLTGTGNSPLHF.

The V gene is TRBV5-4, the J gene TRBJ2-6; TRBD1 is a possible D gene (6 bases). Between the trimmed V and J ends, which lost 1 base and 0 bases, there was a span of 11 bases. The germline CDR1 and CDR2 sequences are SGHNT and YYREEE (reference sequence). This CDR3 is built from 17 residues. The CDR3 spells CASSLPGQHSGANVLTF. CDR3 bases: TGTGCCAGCAGCTTGCCGGGACAACACTCTGGGGCCAACGTCCTGACTTTC.